The present T cell receptor (beta chain) was sequenced within a study of shared clonotypes between healthy human individuals (dated by TCRdb to 2020 to 2021). In the study overall: The cohort comprised a couple of women and a few men aged 18 to 49 years. Per donor, three plates each were used for CD4 naive and CD4 memory, two for CD8 naive, and one for CD8 memory. To estimate repertoire size and how much clonotype sharing occurs between individuals, the study deeply sequenced the blood TCR repertoires of five healthy adults. To increase sequencing depth and limit assay-specific biases, TCR repertoire library preparation and sequencing were carried out by different laboratories using diverse techniques. Per donor, leukapheresis produced somewhere between about 0.94 and 9 billion PBMCs.

The donors were healthy, HIV-negative adults who had no recently reported acute infections or vaccinations. All donors were Caucasian adults living in Nashville, Tennessee, USA. CD4+ T cells were enriched through magnetic negative selection, after which naive cells were positively selected on CD45RA and the remaining negative fraction served as the memory subset. Blood was obtained by leukapheresis, after which PBMCs were separated by Ficoll-Histopaque density gradient centrifugation and cryopreserved in liquid nitrogen vapor phase. Purity and quantity of every magnetically sorted T cell population were checked by analytical flow cytometry. Genomic DNA was isolated from each sorted fraction and quantified by UV absorbance on a Nanodrop 2000c. The CDR3 goes from the cysteine to the phenylalanine over 14 residues. The only DNA kept is the CDR3, 42 bases in frame from the first base. CDR1 and CDR2 are drawn from the germline V gene: SGDLS, YYNGEE. V was cut back by 4 bases and J by 6 bases, leaving a gap of 13 bases between them.

As to this clone: Its antigen is unknown. Base qualities are not recorded, but no much larger clone differs from it by a single base.

What the work shows at the level of the full study, not this receptor alone: Pairwise subsampling indicated that sequencing depth was expected to affect the degree of clonotype sharing among donors. Rarefaction of sorted-subset datasets indicated incomplete sequencing despite the large sequencing depth. Estimated clonotype richness was generally larger for naive than for memory subsets. Across four donors, approximately 5% of naive CD4, approximately 3.6% of naive CD8, 2% to 2.5% of memory CD4, and over 0.35% of memory CD8 clonotypes were shared. Sampling was restricted to blood, and TCR repertoires in tissue are likely to differ from TCR repertoires in blood. Compared with non-shared clonotypes, the clonotypes found in all four sorted-subset donors had higher generation probabilities. The genetic and exposure-history diversity represented was limited by the small number of donors.

Using the deep immunoSEQ assay, TCR CDR3 regions were amplified from genomic DNA by multiplex PCR. Genomic DNA extracted from each cell subset was distributed evenly over all wells of several immunoSEQ 96-well plates, and each plate served as one replicate. For sorted subsets, each replicate PCR was loaded with roughly 200 ng genomic DNA, equivalent to about 30,000 T cell genomes. Purified libraries were quantified with a Qubit 3.0 fluorometer, sized on a Bioanalyzer 2100, and re-quantified with the KAPA Library Quantification kit. Every immunoSEQ 96-well plate was sequenced on a dedicated single-read 150-cycle Illumina NextSeq 550 flow cell. The authors' analysis ran thus. Because the immunoSEQ output included only junctional sequences and no quality scores, the filtering could not be the same as the filtering used for full-length reads. To assign V/J genes and CDR3, sequences were annotated against IMGT germline references using PyIR, a Python wrapper for IgBLAST v1.9. Reads were removed for weak V/J assignments (E-value above 1e-6), missing CDR3, stop codons, out-of-frame junctions, or ambiguous translated residues. V3J clonotypes were defined by identical inferred V gene, J gene, and CDR3 amino acid sequence. Percentage overlap between repertoires was computed as shared unique clonotypes divided by the size of the smaller repertoire. Richness of each repertoire was evaluated using RTK rarefaction, the Chao1 estimator, and Recon v2.1 estimates of unobserved clonotypes. For all TCRbeta clonotypes obtained by the gDNA method from four donors, generation probabilities were computed with OLGA. What TCRdb holds here is the immuneACCESS table cut down to in-frame rearrangements. Part of the clones is not present; checked against another copy, under half of the missing clones reflect an unresolved V gene, and the others are unexplained. V and J calls and clone size come straight from that table; D and trimming were deduced from the DNA. The sample contains 1.6 million or so clones, about 98.5% of them found a single time. Roughly 0.36% of the sample goes to the ten largest clones.

Sequenced material: naive CD4+ T cells sorted from blood. This specimen's cell subset or site label, interpreted: CD45RA+ positively selected. Rearrangement joined TRBV9 to TRBJ2-2; the D gene cannot be named for sure. The TCR comes from a man aged 25-45 years in good health. The DNA sequence is TGTGCCAGCAGCCCCGCACTATTCCCCGGGGAGCTGTTTTTT. The resulting protein is CASSPALFPGELFF.